This note documents a single T cell receptor beta chain sequence. This sample was taken from a study of radiation and T cells in renal cell carcinoma. Using immunoSEQ multiplex PCR, the repertoire was profiled, and TCRdb retains in-frame clones only, with some absent. The sample lists around 180,000 clones, around 89% occurring once. Sample time point: blood 4 weeks post-SBRT, at nephrectomy. Treatment specified: 15 Gy SBRT to primary tumor, nephrectomy 4 weeks later. J was trimmed by 6 bases and V by 5 bases; bases with no gene match: 5. CDR1 is LNHDA, CDR2 SQIVND, per germline (reference sequence). CDR3 length equals 13 residues.

The TCR comes from a woman aged 45-65 years with renal cell carcinoma. Specimen: blood, collected from a patient whose treatment included radiotherapy and nephrectomy. This chain links TRBV19 with TRBJ2-3; 7 nucleotides match TRBD2. CDR3 sequence (DNA): TGTGCCAGTAGTGGGGGGGAAAAGGATACGCAGTATTTT. Translation gives CASSGGEKDTQYF.